Listed here are 5 T cell receptor beta chains from one sample, sequenced in a study of T cell clonality in common variable immunodeficiency. Data came from immunoSEQ multiplex PCR; TCRdb stores just in-frame clones and leaves some out. The record shows some 50,000 clones for this sample, with no singletons present. Source material: peripheral blood mononuclear cells. Source of these receptors: a person aged 18 to 69 in good health.

The sample holds many counts of this clone. With the read ending 3 residues before the CDR3 end, the germline J gene is used to fill in that end. The V call is TRBV9, the J call TRBJ1-5; D may be TRBD1 (5 bases). Trimming pared 1 base from V and 0 bases from J, leaving 8 bases between. The CDR3 sequence is 15 residues long. CDR1 SGDLS and CDR2 YYNGEE come from the germline V gene. CDR3 sequence reads: CASSVSGNSNQPQHF. The part of the CDR3 DNA that was read is TGTGCCAGCAGCGTATCAGGGAATAGCAATCAGCCC.

This clone occurred many times. The read stops 3 residues short of the end of the CDR3; the missing end is completed from the germline J gene. This chain joins TRBV9 and TRBJ1-1; TRBD1 aligns across 7 bases. The CDR3 totals 16 residues. Germline V gives CDR1 SGDLS, CDR2 YYNGEE. The junction had 9 bases not matched to a gene; V was cut back by 2 bases and J by 2 bases. The sequenced CDR3 bases are TGTGCCAGCAGCGTCGACTACAGGGGCCTTAACACTGAA. Its protein product is CASSVDYRGLNTE. The CDR3 in full is CASSVDYRGLNTEAFF.

This clone has ten or more counts. The CDR3 end is not reached by the read, which stops 3 residues before it; the germline J gene fills it in. The chain employs TRBV5-6 and TRBJ2-7, with D hard to call. Germline-derived CDR1 and CDR2 are SGHDT and YYEEEE. Trimming removed 0 bases from V and 3 bases from J, with 7 bases in between. The CDR3 length is 13 residues. The CDR3 here is CASSLAAGYEQYF. The DNA read from the CDR3 is TGTGCCAGCAGCTTGGCGGCAGGCTACGAG.

This clone was counted ten times or more. The observed sequence ends 3 residues before the CDR3 terminus, with the missing tail filled in from the germline J gene. The chain has TRBV7-2 and TRBJ2-3; 7 bases are shared with TRBD1. Germline CDR1 reads SGHTA; CDR2 reads FQGNSA. The CDR3 extends over 15 amino acids. With V trimmed by 6 bases and J by 3 bases, 9 bases remained unmatched. The sequenced CDR3 bases are TGTGCCAGCAGGCTGAGACAGGGAACGACAGATACG. As protein: CASRLRQGTTDT. From start to end, the CDR3 is CASRLRQGTTDTQYF.

In this sample, this clone turned up many times. The CDR3 extends 3 residues past the end of the read, so its final part is completed from the germline J gene. This chain links TRBV19 with TRBJ1-4, with D possibly matching TRBD1 (5 bases). The V gene lost 10 bases and the J gene lost 6 bases, with 15 bases spanning the gap. The CDR3 loop spans 13 amino acids. Germline CDR1 is LNHDA and CDR2 is SQIVND (reference sequence). The sequenced CDR3 bases are TGTGCCACCAAGGCAGGGCCTTATGAAAAA. Translated: CATKAGPYEK. The entire CDR3 protein is CATKAGPYEKLFF. The variable domain in full, completed from reference TRBV19 and TRBJ1-4, reads DGGITQSPKYLFRKEGQNVTLSCEQNLNHDAMYWYRQDPGQGLRLIYYSQIVNDFQKGDIAEGYSVSREKKESFPLTVTSAQKNPTAFYLCATKAGPYEKLFFGSGTQLSVL.